This T cell receptor beta chain was documented in a study of T cell responses to AZD1222 COVID-19 vaccine. Study outcomes and limitations: At baseline, just a handful of AZD1222 recipients tested seropositive. Spike-specific TCR breadth and depth were elevated following two AZD1222 doses.

Comments on this clone: What it binds is not known.

Some clones are missing from TCRdb's copy, which holds only in-frame ones; the method was immunoSEQ multiplex PCR. The profile shows about 72,000 clones, about nine tenths of them singletons. The germline gives CDR1 LGHNT, CDR2 FRNRAP. V shed 7 bases, J shed 4 bases, and the junction held 10 bases outside the gene matches. This CDR3 has 14 amino acids. This sample comprised peripheral blood, obtained on day 0 of AZD1222 vaccination. The chain recombines TRBV12-5 with TRBJ2-7; 7 nucleotides agree with TRBD1. The clonotype comes from an adult in good health. CDR3 protein: CASARSTGIYEQYF. The CDR3 bases are TGTGCTAGTGCCCGATCGACAGGGATATACGAGCAGTACTTC.